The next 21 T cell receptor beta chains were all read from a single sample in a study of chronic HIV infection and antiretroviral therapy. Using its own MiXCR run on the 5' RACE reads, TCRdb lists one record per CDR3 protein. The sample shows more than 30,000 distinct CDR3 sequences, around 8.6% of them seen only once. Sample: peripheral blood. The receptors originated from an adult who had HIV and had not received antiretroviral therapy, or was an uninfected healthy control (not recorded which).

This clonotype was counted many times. CDR3 sequence: CASSELGGSSYNEQFF. The CDR3 nucleotides are TGTGCCAGCAGTGAACTGGGCGGGAGCTCCTACAATGAGCAGTTCTTC. The rearrangement uses TRBV6-4 and TRBJ2-1; 7 bases match TRBD2. The CDR3 covers 16 residues. Germline values: CDR1 MRHNA, CDR2 SNTAGT. Trimming at V came to 3 bases and at J to 0 bases, leaving 5 bases not matched to a gene.

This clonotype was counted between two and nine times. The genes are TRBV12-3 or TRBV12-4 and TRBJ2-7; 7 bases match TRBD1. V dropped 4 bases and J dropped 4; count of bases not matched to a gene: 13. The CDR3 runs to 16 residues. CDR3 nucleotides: TGTGCCAGCAGTTCTTGGGACAGTCCCCTCGAATACGAGCAGTACTTC. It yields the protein CASSSWDSPLEYEQYF.

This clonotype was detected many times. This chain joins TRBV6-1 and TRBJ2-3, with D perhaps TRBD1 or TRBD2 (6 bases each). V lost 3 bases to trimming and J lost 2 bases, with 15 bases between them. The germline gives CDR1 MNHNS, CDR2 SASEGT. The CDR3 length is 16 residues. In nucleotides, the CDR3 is TGTGCCAGCAGTGAGTGGAGGGGGGCGTCCACAGATACGCAGTATTTT. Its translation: CASSEWRGASTDTQYF.

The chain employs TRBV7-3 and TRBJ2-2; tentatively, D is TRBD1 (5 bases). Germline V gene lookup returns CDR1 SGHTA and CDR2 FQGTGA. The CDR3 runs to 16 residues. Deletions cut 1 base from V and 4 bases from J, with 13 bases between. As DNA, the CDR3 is TGTGCCAGCAGCTTAATGGGTCAGGGCGGCACCGGGGAGCTGTTTTTT. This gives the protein CASSLMGQGGTGELFF.

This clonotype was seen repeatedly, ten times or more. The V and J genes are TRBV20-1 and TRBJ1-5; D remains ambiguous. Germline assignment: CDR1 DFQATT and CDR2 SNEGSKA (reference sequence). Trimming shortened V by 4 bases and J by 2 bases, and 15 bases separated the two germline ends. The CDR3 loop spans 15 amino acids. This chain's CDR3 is CSAMIASGGNQPQHF. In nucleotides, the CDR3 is TGCAGTGCTATGATCGCTTCTGGAGGCAATCAGCCCCAGCATTTT.

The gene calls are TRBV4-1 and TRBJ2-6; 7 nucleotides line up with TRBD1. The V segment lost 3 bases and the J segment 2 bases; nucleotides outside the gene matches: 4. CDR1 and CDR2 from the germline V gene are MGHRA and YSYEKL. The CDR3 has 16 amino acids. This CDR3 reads CASSHPGTAGANVLTF. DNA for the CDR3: TGCGCCAGCAGCCACCCAGGGACAGCTGGGGCCAACGTCCTGACTTTC.

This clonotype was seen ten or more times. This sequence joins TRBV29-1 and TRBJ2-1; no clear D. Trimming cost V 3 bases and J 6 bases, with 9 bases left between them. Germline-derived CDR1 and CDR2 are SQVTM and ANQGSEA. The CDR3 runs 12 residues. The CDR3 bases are TGCAGCGTTGATGGGCAGCCCAATGAGCAGTTCTTC. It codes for CSVDGQPNEQFF.

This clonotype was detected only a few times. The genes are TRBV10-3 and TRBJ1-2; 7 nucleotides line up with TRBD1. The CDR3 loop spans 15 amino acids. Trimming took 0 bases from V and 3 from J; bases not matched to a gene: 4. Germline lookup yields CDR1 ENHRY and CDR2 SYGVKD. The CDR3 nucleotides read TGTGCCATCAGTGAGTCATTGGGGACAGACTATGGCTACACCTTC. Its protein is CAISESLGTDYGYTF.

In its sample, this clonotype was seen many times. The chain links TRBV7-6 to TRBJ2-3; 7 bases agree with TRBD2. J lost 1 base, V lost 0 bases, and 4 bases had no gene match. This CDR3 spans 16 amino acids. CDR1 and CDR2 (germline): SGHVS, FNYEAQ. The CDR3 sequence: CASSLARGGGTDTQYF. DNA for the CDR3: TGTGCCAGCAGCTTAGCGCGGGGAGGGGGCACAGATACGCAGTATTTT.

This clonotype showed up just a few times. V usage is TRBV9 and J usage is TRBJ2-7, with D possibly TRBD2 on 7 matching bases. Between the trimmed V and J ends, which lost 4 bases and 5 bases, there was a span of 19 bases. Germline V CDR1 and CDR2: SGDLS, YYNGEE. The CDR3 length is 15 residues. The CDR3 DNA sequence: TGTGCCAGCAGCCCGGATGGGGGGGCGGACGACGAGCAGTACTTC. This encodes CASSPDGGADDEQYF.

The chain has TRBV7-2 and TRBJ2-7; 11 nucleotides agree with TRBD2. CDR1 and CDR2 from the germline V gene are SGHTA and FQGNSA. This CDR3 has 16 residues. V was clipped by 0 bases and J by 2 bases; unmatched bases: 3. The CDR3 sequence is CASSLASTSGTYEQYF. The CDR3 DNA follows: TGTGCCAGCAGCTTAGCGTCGACTAGCGGGACCTACGAGCAGTACTTC.

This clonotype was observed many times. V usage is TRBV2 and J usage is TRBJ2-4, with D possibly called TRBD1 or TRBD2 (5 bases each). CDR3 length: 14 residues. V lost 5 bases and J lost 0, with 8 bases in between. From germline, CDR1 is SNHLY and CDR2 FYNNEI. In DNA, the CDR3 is TGTGCCAGCAGTATTGGGACAGCCAAAAACATTCAGTACTTC. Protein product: CASSIGTAKNIQYF.

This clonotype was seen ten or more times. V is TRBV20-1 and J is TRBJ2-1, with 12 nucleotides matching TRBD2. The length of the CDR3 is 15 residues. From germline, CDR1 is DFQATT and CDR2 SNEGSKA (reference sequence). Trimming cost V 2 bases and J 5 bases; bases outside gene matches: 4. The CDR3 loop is CSARLAGGPNNEQFF. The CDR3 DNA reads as TGCAGTGCTAGACTAGCGGGAGGGCCCAACAATGAGCAGTTCTTC.

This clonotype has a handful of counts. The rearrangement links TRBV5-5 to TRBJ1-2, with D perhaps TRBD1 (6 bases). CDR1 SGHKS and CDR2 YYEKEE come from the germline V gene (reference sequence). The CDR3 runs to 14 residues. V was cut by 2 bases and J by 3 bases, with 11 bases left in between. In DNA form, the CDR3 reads TGTGCCAGCAGCTTACGAAGGACAGACTATGGCTACACCTTC. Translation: CASSLRRTDYGYTF. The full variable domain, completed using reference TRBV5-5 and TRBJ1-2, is DAGVTQSPTHLIKTRGQQVTLRCSPISGHKSVSWYQQVLGQGPQFIFQYYEKEERGRGNFPDRFSARQFPNYSSELNVNALLLGDSALYLCASSLRRTDYGYTFGSGTRLTVV.

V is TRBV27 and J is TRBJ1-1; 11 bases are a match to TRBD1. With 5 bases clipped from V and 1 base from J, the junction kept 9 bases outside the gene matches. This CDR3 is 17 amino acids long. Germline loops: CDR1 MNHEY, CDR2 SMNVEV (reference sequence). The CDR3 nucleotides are TGTGCCAGCAGTCCTCGGGCCGGACAGGGGGCGAACACTGAAGCTTTCTTT. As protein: CASSPRAGQGANTEAFF.

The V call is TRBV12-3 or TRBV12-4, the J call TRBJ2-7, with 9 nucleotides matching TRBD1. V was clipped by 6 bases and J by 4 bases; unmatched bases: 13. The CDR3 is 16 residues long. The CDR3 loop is CASSPGTGQVIYEQYF. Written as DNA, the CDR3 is TGTGCCAGCAGCCCAGGGACAGGGCAGGTCATATACGAGCAGTACTTC.

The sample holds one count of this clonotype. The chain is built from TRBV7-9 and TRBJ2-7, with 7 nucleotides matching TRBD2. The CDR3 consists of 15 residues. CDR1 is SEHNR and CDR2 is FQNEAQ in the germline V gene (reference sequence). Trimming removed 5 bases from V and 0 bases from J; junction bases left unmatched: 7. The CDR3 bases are TGTGCCAGCAGCCCAAATCGACTAGCCTCCTACGAGCAGTACTTC. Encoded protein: CASSPNRLASYEQYF. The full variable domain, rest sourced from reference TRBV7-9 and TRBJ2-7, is DTGVSQNPRHKITKRGQNVTFRCDPISEHNRLYWYRQTLGQGPEFLTYFQNEAQLEKSRLLSDRFSAERPKGSFSTLEIQRTEQGDSAMYLCASSPNRLASYEQYFGPGTRLTVT.

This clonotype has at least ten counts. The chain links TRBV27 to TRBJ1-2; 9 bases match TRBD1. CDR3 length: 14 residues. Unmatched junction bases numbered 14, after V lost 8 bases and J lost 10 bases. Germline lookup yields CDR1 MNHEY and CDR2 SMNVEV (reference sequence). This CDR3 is CASRIGTGSPVYTF. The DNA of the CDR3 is TGTGCCAGCCGTATAGGGACAGGGTCACCCGTCTACACCTTC.

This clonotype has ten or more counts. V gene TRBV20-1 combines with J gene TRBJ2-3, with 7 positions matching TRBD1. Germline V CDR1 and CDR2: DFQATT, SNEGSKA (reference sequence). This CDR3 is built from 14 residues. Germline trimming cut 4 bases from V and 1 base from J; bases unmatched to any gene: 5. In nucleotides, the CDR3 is TGCAGTGCTATCAACAGGGGACGCACAGATACGCAGTATTTT. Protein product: CSAINRGRTDTQYF.

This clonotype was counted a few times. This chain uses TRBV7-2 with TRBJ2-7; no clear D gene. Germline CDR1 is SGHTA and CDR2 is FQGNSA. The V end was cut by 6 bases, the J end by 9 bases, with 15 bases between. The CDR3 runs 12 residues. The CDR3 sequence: CASRAPGRRQYF. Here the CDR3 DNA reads TGTGCCAGCAGGGCCCCTGGGCGTCGGCAGTACTTC.

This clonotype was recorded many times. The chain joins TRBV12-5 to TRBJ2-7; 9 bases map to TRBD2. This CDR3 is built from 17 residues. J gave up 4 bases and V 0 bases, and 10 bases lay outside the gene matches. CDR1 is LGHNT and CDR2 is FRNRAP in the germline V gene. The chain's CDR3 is CASGLVLRGLAGYEQYF. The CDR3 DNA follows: TGTGCTAGTGGTTTGGTACTGAGGGGGCTAGCGGGATACGAGCAGTACTTC.